This record looks at one T cell receptor (beta chain) sequence and its context. The antigen is undetermined. Expressed TCRB transcripts were sequenced because the isolated RNA had all been reverse transcribed beforehand. Sequenced by immunoSEQ multiplex PCR; TCRdb stores in-frame clones only, minus some. The sample has about 300,000 clones, roughly 8% seen once. These data belong to a study of beta chain features in type 1 diabetes. Notes on the study in general: The similarity of naive, central memory and Treg TCRB repertoires appeared greater among patients than among healthy donors.

V gave up 0 bases and J gave up 4 bases; unmatched junction bases: 17. Germline assignment: CDR1 LGHNA and CDR2 YSLEER. The CDR3 runs to 20 residues. This TCR was sampled from a woman between 18 and 29 years old in good health. The sequencing sample was made of central memory CD4+ T cells from blood. V usage is TRBV4-3 and J usage is TRBJ2-3, with 9 bases aligning to TRBD2. CDR3 sequence: CASSQEGRAYRGRAPDTQYF. The DNA for the CDR3 is TGCGCCAGCAGCCAAGAGGGCCGGGCTTATCGCGGGAGGGCCCCAGATACGCAGTATTTT.